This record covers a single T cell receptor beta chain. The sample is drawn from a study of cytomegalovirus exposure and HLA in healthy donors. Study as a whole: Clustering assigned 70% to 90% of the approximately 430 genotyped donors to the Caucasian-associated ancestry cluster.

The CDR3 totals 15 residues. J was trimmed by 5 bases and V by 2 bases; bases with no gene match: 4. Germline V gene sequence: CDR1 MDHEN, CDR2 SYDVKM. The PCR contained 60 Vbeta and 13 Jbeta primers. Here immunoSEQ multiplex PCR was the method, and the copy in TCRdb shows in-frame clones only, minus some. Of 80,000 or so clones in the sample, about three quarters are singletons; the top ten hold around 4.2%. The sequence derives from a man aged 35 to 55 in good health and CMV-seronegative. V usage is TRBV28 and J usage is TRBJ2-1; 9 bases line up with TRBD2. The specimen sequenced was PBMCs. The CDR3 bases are TGTGCCAGCAGTTTACCTTCTAGCGGGAACAATGAGCAGTTCTTC. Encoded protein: CASSLPSSGNNEQFF.